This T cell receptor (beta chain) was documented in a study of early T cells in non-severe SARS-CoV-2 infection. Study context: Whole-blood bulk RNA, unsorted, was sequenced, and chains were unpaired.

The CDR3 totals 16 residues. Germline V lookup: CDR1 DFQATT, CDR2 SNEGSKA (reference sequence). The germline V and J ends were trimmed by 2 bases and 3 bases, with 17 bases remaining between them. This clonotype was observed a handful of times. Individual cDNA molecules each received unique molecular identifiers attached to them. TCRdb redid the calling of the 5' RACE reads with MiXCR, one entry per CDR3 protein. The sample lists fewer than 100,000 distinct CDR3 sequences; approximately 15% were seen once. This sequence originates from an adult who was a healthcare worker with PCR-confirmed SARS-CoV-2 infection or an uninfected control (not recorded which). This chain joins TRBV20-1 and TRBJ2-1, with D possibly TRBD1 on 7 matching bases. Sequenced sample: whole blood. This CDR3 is CSARPQGGDIYNEQFF. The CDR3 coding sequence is TGCAGTGCTAGACCCCAGGGGGGAGACATCTACAATGAGCAGTTCTTC.